This TCR beta chain derives from a study of blood T cell repertoires in COVID-19 (dated by TCRdb to the early 2020s). For the wider study: Samples from collaborators originated in the United States, Italy and Spain and spanned both the acute and convalescent phases of COVID-19. The prospective study material was composed of cDNA or gDNA derived from T cells, B-cell-depleted T cells, or PBMCs. HLA class I and class II types, where available, came from metadata supplied by the sample provider rather than from assay-based typing. A freely available public database, intended as a resource for researchers studying the immune response to SARS-CoV-2, is where the repertoires were released. Sample metadata almost always included a de-identified subject ID, COVID-19 status, age in years and sex. Deeply sampled blood TCRbeta repertoires from subjects exposed to, actively infected with, or recovered from COVID-19 were included in the dataset. Samples were obtained from the ongoing ImmuneRACE study (first 160 participants) and from 1,254 subjects provided by 6 global collaborators.

The immunoSEQ Assay, a bias-controlled multiplex PCR, was used to amplify TCRbeta CDR3 regions from genomic DNA. The original methods were these. The number of nucleated cells in each sample was estimated by amplification of reference gene primers within the assay. To quantify the absolute abundance of each unique TCRbeta CDR3 rearrangement, sequence reads were collapsed and filtered. For each sample, productive Simpson clonality was calculated by taking the square root of Simpson's diversity index across productive rearrangements. Held by TCRdb, this immuneACCESS table contains in-frame sequences only and omits some clones. Under half of the omission traces to an unresolved V gene where checked; the cause of the rest is unknown. D and trimming come from the DNA, and the V and J calls and clone size come from that table. Counted in this sample were over 85,000 clones; roughly 90% of them appeared once. The top ten clonotypes cover about 7.2% of the sample.

Concerning this clone: This receptor's antigen is unknown. Per-base qualities were not stored, and no clone one base away is much larger.

Results and caveats for the whole study, not just this receptor: The quantity of clinical and demographic metadata differed by source and by participant and was supplied without curation.

Collaborating institutions collected whole blood in K2EDTA tubes following their own protocols. Collaborator samples were shipped for TCRbeta analysis as frozen whole blood, isolated PBMCs, or DNA extracted from either sample type. There are 13 amino acids in the CDR3, from cysteine to phenylalanine inclusive. The retained sequence is limited to the CDR3, 39 bases, with the frame set at the first base. The germline V and J ends show losses of 7 bases and 4 bases respectively, and no gene match explains 3 bases of the junction. Looking up the germline V gene yields CDR1 SNHLY and CDR2 FYNNEI. The rearrangement combines TRBV2 with TRBJ1-5; the central 8 bases match TRBD1. This TCR was sampled from a man in his fifties or sixties with acute or convalescent COVID-19. The specimen sequenced was peripheral blood. The CDR3 protein is CASTGGLNQPQHF. Read as DNA, the sequence is TGTGCCAGCACAGGGGGCCTTAATCAGCCCCAGCATTTT.